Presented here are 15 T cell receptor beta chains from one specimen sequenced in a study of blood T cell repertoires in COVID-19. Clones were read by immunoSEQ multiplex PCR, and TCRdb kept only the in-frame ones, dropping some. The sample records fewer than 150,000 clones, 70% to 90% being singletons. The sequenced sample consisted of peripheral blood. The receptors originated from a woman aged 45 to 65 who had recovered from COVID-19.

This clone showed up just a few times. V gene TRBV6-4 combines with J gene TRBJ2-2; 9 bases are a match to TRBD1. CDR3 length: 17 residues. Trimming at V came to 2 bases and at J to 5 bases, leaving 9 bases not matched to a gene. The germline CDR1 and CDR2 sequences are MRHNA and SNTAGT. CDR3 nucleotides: TGTGCCAGCAGTGACCACCACAGGGGGCAGGAAACCGGGGAGCTGTTTTTT. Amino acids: CASSDHHRGQETGELFF.

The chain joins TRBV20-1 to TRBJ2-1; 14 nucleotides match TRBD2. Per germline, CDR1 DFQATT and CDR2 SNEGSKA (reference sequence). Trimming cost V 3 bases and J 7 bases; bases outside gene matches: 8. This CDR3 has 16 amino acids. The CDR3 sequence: CSASGFRLAGGNEQFF. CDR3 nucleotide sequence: TGCAGTGCTAGTGGGTTCAGACTAGCGGGAGGGAATGAGCAGTTCTTC.

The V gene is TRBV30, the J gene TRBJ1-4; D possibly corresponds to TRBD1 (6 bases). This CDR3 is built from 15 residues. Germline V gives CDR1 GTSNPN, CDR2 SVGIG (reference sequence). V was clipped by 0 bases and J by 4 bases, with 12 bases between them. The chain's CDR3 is CAWSVGAGVNEKLFF. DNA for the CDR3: TGTGCCTGGAGTGTAGGTGCAGGGGTTAATGAAAAACTGTTTTTT.

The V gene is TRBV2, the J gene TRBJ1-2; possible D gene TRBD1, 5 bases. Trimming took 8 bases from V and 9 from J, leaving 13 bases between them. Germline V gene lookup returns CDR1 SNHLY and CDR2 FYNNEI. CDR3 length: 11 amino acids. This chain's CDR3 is CASLLGQSYTF. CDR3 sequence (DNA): TGTGCCAGCCTCCTTGGACAAAGCTACACCTTC.

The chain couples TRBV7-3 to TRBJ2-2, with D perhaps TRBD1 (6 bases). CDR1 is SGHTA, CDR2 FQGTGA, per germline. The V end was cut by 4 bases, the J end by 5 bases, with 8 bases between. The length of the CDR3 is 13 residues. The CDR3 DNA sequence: TGTGCCAGCAGCTGGCAGGGGACCGGGGAGCTGTTTTTT. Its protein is CASSWQGTGELFF.

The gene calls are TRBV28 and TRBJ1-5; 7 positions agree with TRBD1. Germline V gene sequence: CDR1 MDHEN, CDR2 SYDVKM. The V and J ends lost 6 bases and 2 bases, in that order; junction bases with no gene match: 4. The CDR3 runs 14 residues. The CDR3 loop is CASSQGGGNQPQHF. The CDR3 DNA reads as TGTGCCAGCAGCCAGGGGGGAGGCAATCAGCCCCAGCATTTT.

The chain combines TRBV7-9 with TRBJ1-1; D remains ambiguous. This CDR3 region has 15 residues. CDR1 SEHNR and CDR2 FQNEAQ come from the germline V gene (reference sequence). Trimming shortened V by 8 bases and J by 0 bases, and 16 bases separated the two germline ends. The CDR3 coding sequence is TGTGCCAGCGCCCATGATTTAGAGCTGAACACTGAAGCTTTCTTT. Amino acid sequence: CASAHDLELNTEAFF.

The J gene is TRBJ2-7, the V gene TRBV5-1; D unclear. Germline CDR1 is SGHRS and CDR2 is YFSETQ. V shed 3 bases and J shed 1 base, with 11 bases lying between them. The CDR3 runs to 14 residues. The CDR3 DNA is TGCGCCAGCAGCTCTAAGATAGAGTCCTACGAGCAGTACTTC. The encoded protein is CASSSKIESYEQYF.

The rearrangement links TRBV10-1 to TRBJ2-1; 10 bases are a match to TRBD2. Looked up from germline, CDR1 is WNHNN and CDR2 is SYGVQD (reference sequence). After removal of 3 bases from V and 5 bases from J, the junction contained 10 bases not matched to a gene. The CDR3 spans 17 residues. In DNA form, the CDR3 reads TGCGCCAGCAGTGACGCTTTTCAGCGGGAGGGTCACAATGAGCAGTTCTTC. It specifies CASSDAFQREGHNEQFF.

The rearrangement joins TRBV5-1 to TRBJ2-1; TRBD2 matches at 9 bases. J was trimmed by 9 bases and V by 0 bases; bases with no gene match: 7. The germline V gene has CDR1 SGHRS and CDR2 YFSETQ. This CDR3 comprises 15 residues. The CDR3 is CASSLDGGGAREQFF. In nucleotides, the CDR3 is TGCGCCAGCAGCTTGGACGGCGGGGGGGCGCGTGAGCAGTTCTTC.

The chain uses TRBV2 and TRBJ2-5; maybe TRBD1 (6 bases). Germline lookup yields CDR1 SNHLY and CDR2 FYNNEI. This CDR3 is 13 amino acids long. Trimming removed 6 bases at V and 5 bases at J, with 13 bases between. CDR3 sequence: CASRTGVEETQYF. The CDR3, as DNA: TGTGCCAGCAGGACAGGCGTGGAGGAGACCCAGTACTTC.

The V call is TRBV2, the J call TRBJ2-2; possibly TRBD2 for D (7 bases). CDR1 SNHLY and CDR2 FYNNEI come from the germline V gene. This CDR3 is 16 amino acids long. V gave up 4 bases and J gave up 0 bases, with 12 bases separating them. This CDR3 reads CASSARGAPNTGELFF. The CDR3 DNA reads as TGTGCCAGCAGTGCCCGGGGGGCGCCGAACACCGGGGAGCTGTTTTTT.

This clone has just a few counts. The CDR3 region has the DNA TGTGCCAGCCCTACCGAGGGTAACGGGAGCCTCCCGGGGGTCACCGGGGAGCTGTTTTTT. As protein: CASPTEGNGSLPGVTGELFF. The chain carries TRBV9 and TRBJ2-2, with a possible D match to TRBD2 (6 bases). V shed 7 bases and J shed 4 bases, with 32 bases lying between them. There are 20 residues in the CDR3. Germline V gene data show CDR1 as SGDLS and CDR2 as YYNGEE.

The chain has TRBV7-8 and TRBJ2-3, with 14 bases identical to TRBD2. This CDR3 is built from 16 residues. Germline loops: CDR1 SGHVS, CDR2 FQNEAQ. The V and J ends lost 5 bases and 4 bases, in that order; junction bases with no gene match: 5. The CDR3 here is CASSLGLAGDSDTQYF. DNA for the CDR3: TGTGCCAGCAGCCTGGGACTAGCGGGAGACTCAGATACGCAGTATTTT.

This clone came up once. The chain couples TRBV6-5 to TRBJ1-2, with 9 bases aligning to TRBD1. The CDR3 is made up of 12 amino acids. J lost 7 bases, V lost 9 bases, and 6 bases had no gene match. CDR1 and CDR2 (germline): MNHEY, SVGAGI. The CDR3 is CASKQGARGYTF. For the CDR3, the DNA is TGTGCCAGTAAACAGGGGGCGCGTGGCTACACCTTC.